A selection of T cell receptor beta chains follows, all from one sample in a study of blood T cell repertoires in COVID-19. Data came from immunoSEQ multiplex PCR; TCRdb stores just in-frame clones and leaves some out. The table includes 40,000 to 65,000 clones, just under 80% detected once. Specimen: peripheral blood. The receptors shown here come from a human donor with active or convalescent COVID-19. The donor label of this sample is uncertain. Each CDR3 is given with its conserved first and last residue. A D gene is named only where the DNA matches it firmly. Expanded clones are given a class, and other clones once, few, many or no size at all.

cdr3_aa | cdr3_nt | d_call | j_call | clone_size | v_call
CSVGLSLNEKLFF | TGCAGCGTTGGTCTCTCCCTTAATGAAAAACTGTTTTTT | - | TRBJ1-4 | - | TRBV29-1
CASRRGITGASNQPQHF | TGTGCCAGCAGACGCGGTATTACAGGAGCCAGCAATCAGCCCCAGCATTTT | - | TRBJ1-5 | many | TRBV28
CASSQSPGLEEFF | TGTGCCAGCAGCCAATCGCCGGGACTAGAGGAATTCTTC | TRBD2 | TRBJ2-1 | - | TRBV16
CASSPGQGIQETQYF | TGTGCCAGCAGCCCGGGACAGGGCATTCAAGAGACCCAGTACTTC | TRBD1 | TRBJ2-5 | - | TRBV5-5
CASSLRGGTSRETQYF | TGTGCCAGCAGCCTAAGAGGCGGGACTAGTCGAGAGACCCAGTACTTC | TRBD2 | TRBJ2-5 | - | TRBV7-8
CASQLTWIRGGGTLGEQFF | TGTGCCAGCCAACTTACTTGGATCCGGGGCGGAGGGACCCTTGGCGAGCAGTTCTTC | - | TRBJ2-1 | - | TRBV28
CASSEHTSGRAYEQYF | TGTGCCAGCAGTGAGCACACTAGCGGGAGGGCCTACGAGCAGTACTTC | TRBD2 | TRBJ2-7 | - | TRBV6-1
CASSLSLAGVTRNEQFF | TGTGCCAGCAGTTTAAGTCTAGCGGGAGTGACTAGGAATGAGCAGTTCTTC | TRBD2 | TRBJ2-1 | - | TRBV27
CASSRPLGQGGEQYF | TGTGCCAGCAGCCGCCCCCTGGGACAGGGCGGCGAGCAGTACTTC | TRBD1 | TRBJ2-7 | medium-sized | TRBV14
CASSSWTSGSPDTQYF | TGTGCCAGCAGCTCCTGGACTAGCGGGAGCCCAGATACGCAGTATTTT | TRBD2 | TRBJ2-3 | - | TRBV5-6
CASSFRGGESNEQFF | TGTGCCAGCAGTTTTCGGGGGGGGGAATCCAATGAGCAGTTCTTC | TRBD2 | TRBJ2-1 | - | TRBV28
CASSVGDRVGSPLHF | TGTGCCAGCAGCGTAGGGGACAGGGTAGGATCACCCCTCCACTTT | TRBD1 | TRBJ1-6 | - | TRBV9
CASSLDRGGTGELFF | TGCGCCAGCAGCCTTGACAGGGGAGGAACCGGGGAGCTGTTTTTT | TRBD1 | TRBJ2-2 | few | TRBV4-1
CASSSLAGGSNEQFF | TGTGCCAGCAGCTCACTAGCGGGAGGAAGCAATGAGCAGTTCTTC | TRBD2 | TRBJ2-1 | - | TRBV7-3
CASSQEWRGINYGYTF | TGCGCCAGCAGCCAAGAATGGCGGGGGATTAACTATGGCTACACCTTC | - | TRBJ1-2 | - | TRBV4-3
CASSSRGTGGILGNTIYF | TGTGCCAGCAGCTCCCGGGGGACAGGGGGGATCCTCGGAAACACCATATATTTT | TRBD1 | TRBJ1-3 | - | TRBV9
CASSGQGASWANVLTF | TGTGCCAGCAGTGGACAGGGGGCTTCTTGGGCCAACGTCCTGACTTTC | TRBD1 | TRBJ2-6 | - | TRBV6-2/TRBV6-3
CASSLGEAQF | TGTGCCAGCAGCCTTGGCGAGGCGCAATTT | - | TRBJ1-1 | - | TRBV16
CASSLVVGGPNNEQFF | TGTGCCAGCAGCTTAGTGGTGGGAGGGCCCAACAATGAGCAGTTCTTC | TRBD2 | TRBJ2-1 | once | TRBV11-2
CASCLTGGRELFF | TGCGCCAGCTGCCTGACGGGAGGCCGGGAGCTGTTTTTT | TRBD2 | TRBJ2-2 | - | TRBV5-1
CASSLAGTGGEAFF | TGCGCCAGCAGCTTGGCTGGTACAGGGGGTGAAGCTTTCTTT | TRBD1 | TRBJ1-1 | few | TRBV5-1
CATSRAPQTGRLNTIYF | TGTGCCACCAGCAGAGCTCCCCAGACAGGGAGATTAAACACCATATATTTT | TRBD1 | TRBJ1-3 | few | TRBV15
CASSTTGTGSEKLFF | TGTGCCAGTAGTACAACCGGGACAGGGAGTGAAAAACTGTTTTTT | TRBD1 | TRBJ1-4 | - | TRBV19
CASSANGQVNEKLFF | TGTGCCAGCAGCGCCAACGGACAGGTTAATGAAAAACTGTTTTTT | TRBD1 | TRBJ1-4 | - | TRBV3-1/TRBV3-2
CATGTGAGELFF | TGTGCCACCGGTACGGGGGCCGGGGAGCTGTTTTTT | - | TRBJ2-2 | - | TRBV12-3/TRBV12-4
CASSNRGRETQYF | TGTGCCAGCAGCAACAGGGGGCGGGAGACCCAGTACTTC | TRBD1 | TRBJ2-5 | - | TRBV3-1/TRBV3-2
CASSDSSRPGNTIYF | TGTGCCAGCAGTGACTCGAGCCGCCCTGGAAACACCATATATTTT | - | TRBJ1-3 | few | TRBV6-4
CASSEGLAQETQYF | TGTGCCAGCAGCGAGGGACTAGCCCAAGAGACCCAGTACTTC | TRBD2 | TRBJ2-5 | - | TRBV6-5
CASSGAPGQDYEQYF | TGTGCCAGCAGCGGCGCCCCGGGACAGGACTACGAGCAGTACTTC | TRBD1 | TRBJ2-7 | - | TRBV9
CASSFGQGAEKLFF | TGCGCCAGCAGCTTTGGTCAGGGGGCGGAAAAACTGTTTTTT | TRBD1 | TRBJ1-4 | once | TRBV5-1
CARTGRNSNQPQHF | TGTGCCCGAACTGGGAGAAATAGCAATCAGCCCCAGCATTTT | - | TRBJ1-5 | - | TRBV25-1
CASSLRTGGRTEAFF | TGCGCCAGCAGCCTCCGGACAGGGGGCAGGACTGAAGCTTTCTTT | TRBD1 | TRBJ1-1 | - | TRBV5-1
CASSIQGGGFYGYTF | TGTGCCAGTAGTATTCAAGGGGGCGGGTTCTATGGCTACACCTTC | TRBD1 | TRBJ1-2 | - | TRBV19
CASSGGETQYF | TGTGCCAGCTCAGGGGGGGAGACCCAGTACTTC | - | TRBJ2-5 | - | TRBV18
CASSVAPAAGGADTQYF | TGTGCCAGCAGCGTAGCCCCAGCTGCGGGAGGGGCTGATACGCAGTATTTT | TRBD2 | TRBJ2-3 | - | TRBV9
CASRSWNRGFYGYTF | TGTGCCAGCAGGAGTTGGAACAGGGGATTTTATGGCTACACCTTC | TRBD1 | TRBJ1-2 | - | TRBV6-4
CASSQDPPRTSGSHEQFF | TGCGCCAGCAGCCAAGATCCCCCAAGGACTAGCGGGAGCCACGAGCAGTTCTTC | TRBD2 | TRBJ2-1 | - | TRBV4-1
CASGQVDTEAFF | TGTGCCAGCGGGCAGGTGGACACTGAAGCTTTCTTT | - | TRBJ1-1 | - | TRBV27
CSASPPSGGSSYEQYF | TGCAGTGCTAGTCCACCCTCCGGGGGTAGTTCCTACGAGCAGTACTTC | - | TRBJ2-7 | - | TRBV20-1
CAWSRVAGLAKNIQYF | TGTGCCTGGAGCCGGGTAGCGGGCCTAGCCAAAAACATTCAGTACTTC | TRBD2 | TRBJ2-4 | - | TRBV30
CASSHDTSGGRGEGPLHF | TGCGCCAGCAGCCACGACACTTCGGGGGGCCGAGGGGAAGGACCCCTCCACTTT | - | TRBJ1-6 | - | TRBV4-1
CASRPGGVARNEQFF | TGTGCCAGCAGACCCGGCGGGGTAGCTCGCAATGAGCAGTTCTTC | - | TRBJ2-1 | - | TRBV7-3
CASSATADSYEQYF | TGTGCCAGCTCAGCCACAGCTGACTCCTACGAGCAGTACTTC | - | TRBJ2-7 | few | TRBV18
CAISEGQGDTEAFF | TGTGCCATCAGTGAAGGTCAGGGGGACACTGAAGCTTTCTTT | TRBD1 | TRBJ1-1 | - | TRBV10-3
CASSPNAVTYEQYF | TGTGCCAGCAGCCCTAACGCGGTTACCTACGAGCAGTACTTC | - | TRBJ2-7 | - | TRBV3-1/TRBV3-2
CASSTRGRDTEAFF | TGTGCCAGCAGTACCAGGGGAAGGGACACTGAAGCTTTCTTT | - | TRBJ1-1 | - | TRBV6-5
CASSPGTANYEQYF | TGTGCCAGTAGCCCTGGGACAGCTAACTACGAGCAGTACTTC | TRBD1 | TRBJ2-7 | few | TRBV19
CASTSGGRGGSLHF | TGTGCCAGCACCTCAGGTGGAAGGGGTGGATCCCTCCACTTT | - | TRBJ1-6 | - | TRBV28
CASSYSDGDYGYTF | TGTGCCAGCAGTTACTCCGACGGGGACTATGGCTACACCTTC | - | TRBJ1-2 | - | TRBV6-6
CASRRPTGPNYGYTF | TGTGCCAGCAGGCGCCCGACAGGTCCTAACTATGGCTACACCTTC | - | TRBJ1-2 | - | TRBV27
CASSLKGDTEAFF | TGTGCCAGCAGTTTGAAAGGGGACACTGAAGCTTTCTTT | - | TRBJ1-1 | - | TRBV12-3/TRBV12-4
CASSSIDSQETQYF | TGTGCCAGCAGCTCCATCGACAGCCAAGAGACCCAGTACTTC | - | TRBJ2-5 | - | TRBV7-3
CASSLGAGGIYEQYF | TGTGCCAGCAGCCTCGGGGCAGGGGGGATCTACGAGCAGTACTTC | - | TRBJ2-7 | - | TRBV7-2
CASSYSAGRNQPQHF | TGTGCCAGCAGTTACTCGGCCGGGAGAAATCAGCCCCAGCATTTT | - | TRBJ1-5 | - | TRBV6-5